This TCR beta chain was documented in a study of shared clonotypes between healthy human individuals. The protocol was immunoSEQ multiplex PCR, while the TCRdb copy is restricted to in-frame clones and leaves out a portion. The sample shows some 95,000 clones, 65% to 70% of them seen only once. Input material: memory CD8+ T cells sorted from blood. Subset defined: CD45RO+ cells pooled with CCR7-negative TemRA cells. This receptor was obtained from a man aged 25 to 40 in good health.

CDR3 residues: CAGPGNSYNEQFF. Written as DNA, the CDR3 is TGTGCCGGACCAGGTAATTCCTACAATGAGCAGTTCTTC. The chain joins TRBV19 to TRBJ2-1; unclear D gene. CDR1 is LNHDA, CDR2 SQIVND, per germline (reference sequence). The ends were cut back, 11 bases at V and 1 base at J, with 12 bases in the middle. This CDR3 region has 13 residues.